Below are 20 T cell receptor beta chains sequenced from a single sample in a study of cytomegalovirus exposure and HLA in healthy donors. A multiplex PCR was run with 60 Vbeta primers and 13 Jbeta primers. Profiling relied on immunoSEQ multiplex PCR, and the TCRdb table lists in-frame clones only, not all of them. The sample lists 75,000 to 100,000 clones, about four fifths occurring once. Sequenced material: PBMCs. These receptors all stem from a man aged 25-45 years in good health and CMV-seronegative.

This clone was counted once. The chain joins TRBV5-6 to TRBJ1-2; TRBD1 aligns across 7 bases. The CDR3 consists of 14 residues. The V gene's germline CDR1 is SGHDT and CDR2 YYEEEE. V gave up 4 bases and J gave up 3 bases; unmatched junction bases: 6. The CDR3: CASSLLDRDYGYTF. CDR3 nucleotide sequence: TGTGCCAGCAGCCTCCTCGACAGGGACTATGGCTACACCTTC. The variable domain in full, with the rest retrieved from reference TRBV5-6 and TRBJ1-2, is DAGVTQSPTHLIKTRGQQVTLRCSPKSGHDTVSWYQQALGQGPQFIFQYYEEEERQRGNFPDRFSGHQFPNYSSELNVNALLLGDSALYLCASSLLDRDYGYTFGSGTRLTVV.

J is TRBJ1-6 and V is TRBV4-3; 7 bases map to TRBD1. Germline CDR1 reads LGHNA; CDR2 reads YSLEER. The CDR3 has 13 residues. V was clipped by 4 bases and J by 10 bases; unmatched bases: 4. This CDR3 reads CASSRQGRSPLHF. The CDR3 DNA follows: TGCGCCAGCAGCCGACAGGGCCGATCACCCCTCCACTTT.

The V call is TRBV19, the J call TRBJ1-1, with D unclear. The CDR3 runs to 13 residues. CDR1 is LNHDA, CDR2 SQIVND, per germline (reference sequence). The V and J ends lost 2 bases and 8 bases respectively, with 12 bases between them. The CDR3 reads CASSINQRHEAFF. CDR3 coding DNA: TGTGCCAGTAGTATAAATCAGCGGCACGAAGCTTTCTTT. Variable domain in full (rest from reference TRBV19 and TRBJ1-1): DGGITQSPKYLFRKEGQNVTLSCEQNLNHDAMYWYRQDPGQGLRLIYYSQIVNDFQKGDIAEGYSVSREKKESFPLTVTSAQKNPTAFYLCASSINQRHEAFFGQGTRLTVV.

The count of this clone is one. The J gene is TRBJ2-1, the V gene TRBV6-4; 11 positions agree with TRBD2. Germline lookup yields CDR1 MRHNA and CDR2 SNTAGT. J lost 3 bases, V lost 6 bases, and 4 bases had no gene match. The CDR3 has 15 amino acids. The CDR3 reads CASSTGTSGYNEQFF. CDR3 nucleotide sequence: TGTGCCAGCAGCACCGGGACTAGCGGCTACAATGAGCAGTTCTTC.

The J gene is TRBJ2-3, the V gene TRBV10-1, with a tentative D call TRBD1 (6 bases). V was clipped by 4 bases and J by 7 bases, with 21 bases between them. Germline V gene data show CDR1 as WNHNN and CDR2 as SYGVQD (reference sequence). The CDR3 loop spans 16 amino acids. The CDR3, as DNA: TGCGCCAGCAGTGCCCTTGCACAGGGTGTAACATATACGCAGTATTTT. Translation gives CASSALAQGVTYTQYF.

The V call is TRBV6-5, the J call TRBJ2-7, with 7 nucleotides matching TRBD2. J lost 1 base, V lost 2 bases, and 2 bases had no gene match. Germline V gene data show CDR1 as MNHEY and CDR2 as SVGAGI. The CDR3 runs 14 residues. CDR3 nucleotides: TGTGCCAGCAGTTACCGGGGGGAATCCTACGAGCAGTACTTC. Amino acid sequence: CASSYRGESYEQYF.

This chain connects TRBV5-8 to TRBJ2-2; D unresolved. Germline-derived CDR1 and CDR2 are SGHTS and YDEGEE. The CDR3 is made up of 17 amino acids. V dropped 4 bases and J dropped 7 bases, with 23 bases sitting between them. In nucleotides, the CDR3 is TGTGCCAGCAGCGTAGCTCCCATACGACGGGTTCGCGGGGAGCTGTTTTTT. Amino acids: CASSVAPIRRVRGELFF.

The chain carries TRBV11-2 and TRBJ2-1, with TRBD2 as a possible D gene (6 bases). CDR1 SGHAT and CDR2 FQNNGV come from the germline V gene. The CDR3 is 16 residues long. The V gene lost 2 bases and the J gene lost 7 bases, with 18 bases spanning the gap. The CDR3 reads CASSLLLAVEGNEQFF. In nucleotides, the CDR3 is TGTGCCAGCAGCTTATTGTTAGCGGTAGAGGGAAATGAGCAGTTCTTC. The full variable domain, rest sourced from reference TRBV11-2 and TRBJ2-1, is EAGVAQSPRYKIIEKRQSVAFWCNPISGHATLYWYQQILGQGPKLLIQFQNNGVVDDSQLPKDRFSAERLKGVDSTLKIQPAKLEDSAVYLCASSLLLAVEGNEQFFGPGTRLTVL.

The chain recombines TRBV6-1 with TRBJ1-2; D gene unclear. The CDR3 totals 14 residues. Trimming cost V 6 bases and J 7 bases, with 18 bases left between them. CDR1 and CDR2 from the germline V gene are MNHNS and SASEGT. The DNA for the CDR3 is TGTGCCAGCAGCTACGGACGAGATCGGGGTGGCTACACCTTC. Protein product: CASSYGRDRGGYTF.

The sample holds a few counts of this clone. The V gene is TRBV6-1, the J gene TRBJ2-3; 8 bases match TRBD2. The CDR3 sequence is 17 residues long. Germline V gene sequence: CDR1 MNHNS, CDR2 SASEGT. The V and J ends lost 0 bases and 4 bases, in that order; junction bases with no gene match: 9. The CDR3 loop reads CASSEARTSFFSDTQYF. For the CDR3, the DNA is TGTGCCAGCAGTGAAGCTCGGACTAGCTTTTTTTCAGATACGCAGTATTTT.

CDR3 residues: CSAQGSNYGYTF. The CDR3 DNA reads TGCAGCGCACAGGGGTCTAACTATGGCTACACCTTC. V gene TRBV29-1 combines with J gene TRBJ1-2; 7 bases match TRBD1. CDR3 length: 12 amino acids. Germline V gives CDR1 SQVTM, CDR2 ANQGSEA. J was trimmed by 0 bases and V by 7 bases; bases with no gene match: 2.

The J gene is TRBJ1-5, the V gene TRBV18; 7 bases agree with TRBD1. Losses at the gene ends were 3 bases for V and 4 bases for J; bases not matched to a gene: 3. CDR1 and CDR2 from the germline V gene are KGHSH and LQKENI. This CDR3 region has 14 residues. DNA for the CDR3: TGTGCCAGCTCACCTTCACAGGGGAATCAGCCCCAGCATTTT. As protein: CASSPSQGNQPQHF. Complete variable domain (other parts from reference TRBV18 and TRBJ1-5): NAGVMQNPRHLVRRRGQEARLRCSPMKGHSHVYWYRQLPEEGLKFMVYLQKENIIDESGMPKERFSAEFPKEGPSILRIQQVVRGDSAAYFCASSPSQGNQPQHFGDGTRLSIL.

V and J are TRBV6-1 and TRBJ1-1; D might be TRBD1 (6 bases). CDR3 length: 14 amino acids. Germline assignment: CDR1 MNHNS and CDR2 SASEGT. V was clipped by 6 bases and J by 11 bases, with 22 bases between them. CDR3 nucleotides: TGTGCCAGCAGCCCTGGACAGACCTCTAGAGGGGCTTTCTTT. Translated, it gives CASSPGQTSRGAFF.

The chain recombines TRBV5-6 with TRBJ2-1; 7 nucleotides agree with TRBD1. V gave up 6 bases and J gave up 0 bases; unmatched junction bases: 9. CDR3 length equals 16 residues. Germline CDR1 SGHDT, CDR2 YYEEEE. This CDR3 reads CASNINRGSSYNEQFF. For the CDR3, the DNA is TGTGCCAGCAACATAAACAGGGGAAGCTCCTACAATGAGCAGTTCTTC. Full variable domain (outside the CDR3, taken from reference TRBV5-6 and TRBJ2-1): DAGVTQSPTHLIKTRGQQVTLRCSPKSGHDTVSWYQQALGQGPQFIFQYYEEEERQRGNFPDRFSGHQFPNYSSELNVNALLLGDSALYLCASNINRGSSYNEQFFGPGTRLTVL.

The gene calls are TRBV19 and TRBJ2-5, with D possibly being TRBD1 (6 bases). This CDR3 contains 13 residues. Germline CDR1 reads LNHDA; CDR2 reads SQIVND (reference sequence). Trimming stripped 6 bases from V and 1 base from J, with 9 bases between. The CDR3 is CASSKDSQETQYF. DNA for the CDR3: TGTGCCAGTAGCAAGGACAGCCAAGAGACCCAGTACTTC. The full variable domain, in which reference TRBV19 and TRBJ2-5 provide the parts outside the CDR3, is DGGITQSPKYLFRKEGQNVTLSCEQNLNHDAMYWYRQDPGQGLRLIYYSQIVNDFQKGDIAEGYSVSREKKESFPLTVTSAQKNPTAFYLCASSKDSQETQYFGPGTRLLVL.

The rearrangement links TRBV28 to TRBJ1-1; 9 nucleotides align to TRBD1. Per the germline V gene, CDR1 is MDHEN and CDR2 is SYDVKM. V was clipped by 5 bases and J by 4 bases; unmatched bases: 8. The CDR3 totals 15 residues. CDR3 in amino acids: CASSAGTGKRTEAFF. CDR3 nucleotides: TGTGCCAGCAGTGCTGGGACAGGGAAGCGCACTGAAGCTTTCTTT.

This clone appeared a few times. The chain links TRBV7-2 to TRBJ1-3; D is perhaps TRBD1 (6 bases). CDR3 length: 17 residues. CDR1 is SGHTA, CDR2 FQGNSA, per germline. V lost 0 bases to trimming and J lost 2 bases, with 14 bases between them. The CDR3 sequence is CASSLAGGAGAGNTIYF. The CDR3 DNA sequence: TGTGCCAGCAGCTTAGCGGGGGGGGCAGGAGCTGGAAACACCATATATTTT.

This chain links TRBV6-1 with TRBJ2-1, with 8 positions matching TRBD2. Germline CDR1 MNHNS, CDR2 SASEGT. After removal of 2 bases from V and 5 bases from J, the junction contained 5 bases not matched to a gene. This CDR3 contains 15 residues. The CDR3, as DNA: TGTGCCAGCAGTGAACTCGCGGGAGGCCACAATGAGCAGTTCTTC. Its translation: CASSELAGGHNEQFF.

The gene calls are TRBV29-1 and TRBJ2-1; 14 positions agree with TRBD2. The germline CDR1 and CDR2 sequences are SQVTM and ANQGSEA. V was pared by 5 bases and J by 2 bases, with 14 bases of the junction left unmatched. This CDR3 comprises 19 residues. The CDR3 DNA is TGCAGCGTTACCCGACTAGCGGGAGGGCCCAGGGGACCCTACAATGAGCAGTTCTTC. This translates into CSVTRLAGGPRGPYNEQFF.

This clone has a single count. The rearrangement uses TRBV2 and TRBJ2-6; possible D gene TRBD1, 8 bases. Germline V gives CDR1 SNHLY, CDR2 FYNNEI. V was clipped by 7 bases and J by 2 bases, with 15 bases between them. This CDR3 has 16 residues. CDR3 bases: TGTGCCAGCACCAACAGGGGGGGCACTGGGGCCAACGTCCTGACTTTC. Translating it yields CASTNRGGTGANVLTF. The whole variable domain, filled in from reference TRBV2 and TRBJ2-6, reads EPEVTQTPSHQVTQMGQEVILRCVPISNHLYFYWYRQILGQKVEFLVSFYNNEISEKSEIFDDQFSVERPDGSNFTLKIRSTKLEDSAMYFCASTNRGGTGANVLTFGAGSRLTVL.